The T cell receptor beta chain under discussion was sequenced for a study of T cell clusters in autoimmune cytopenias. Study-wide findings and caveats: TRB repertoire shifts in secondary cytopenia and chronic lymphocytic leukemia mostly reflected lymphoma, not autoimmunity. The T cell clusters were defined only in silico, without experimental functional validation. A dominant lymphoma-associated repertoire apparently masked the cluster-lack signature in secondary cytopenia versus chronic lymphocytic leukemia. Primary autoimmune cytopenia patients appeared to lack physiological T cell clusters present in healthy donors.

Multiplex touch-down PCR amplified TRB using TRB-A and TRB-B pools in one tube. Following a re-call of the multiplex PCR reads, TCRdb has one entry per CDR3 protein and lacks DNA. The sample totals thousands of distinct CDR3 sequences. In regard to this clonotype: The antigen remains undetermined.

The length of the CDR3 is 17 residues. The germline V gene has CDR1 SEHNR and CDR2 FQNEAQ (reference sequence). TRB amplification used roughly 250 ng of peripheral blood genomic DNA. V and J are TRBV7-9 and TRBJ2-3; TCRdb's assignment of TRBD2 cannot be checked, as there is no DNA. The TCR sequence derives from a human donor with an autoimmune cytopenia or autoimmune hepatitis (not recorded which). Specimen: peripheral blood. The CDR3 spells CASSVTWASGGSDTQYF.